This TCR beta chain was documented in a study of blood T cell repertoires in COVID-19 (dated by TCRdb to 2020 to 2022). Study-wide context: Samples covering the acute and convalescent phases of COVID-19 were provided by collaborators in the United States, Italy and Spain. Subjects who had been exposed to COVID-19, were actively infected with it, or had recovered from it provided the deeply sampled blood TCRbeta repertoires that made up the dataset. The prospective study material was composed of cDNA or gDNA derived from T cells, B-cell-depleted T cells, or PBMCs. Where available, HLA class I and class II types were obtained from metadata supplied by the sample provider rather than from assay-based typing. The repertoires were made available in a free public database intended to serve as a resource for research on the immune response to SARS-CoV-2. A de-identified subject ID, COVID-19 status, age in years and sex were almost always included in the sample metadata. The samples were drawn from the first 160 participants of the ongoing ImmuneRACE study and from over a thousand subjects provided by 6 global collaborators.

Regarding this clone: Its antigen is currently not known. Base qualities are not recorded, but no much larger clone differs from it by a single base.

Broad study findings and their caveats: The amount of clinical and demographic metadata varied by source and participant and was provided uncurated.

Clipping removes 7 bases from V and 5 bases from J, with 7 as the unmatched junction base count. From cysteine to phenylalanine, the CDR3 is 13 amino acids long. Only CDR3 DNA remains: 39 bases, in frame from the first base. CDR1 and CDR2 (MNHEY, SMNVEV) derive from the germline V gene (reference sequence). TCRbeta CDR3 regions were amplified from genomic DNA using the immunoSEQ Assay, a bias-controlled multiplex PCR. On the study's bioinformatics: The number of nucleated cells in each sample was estimated from the amplification of reference gene primers within the assay. To quantify the absolute abundance of each unique TCRbeta CDR3 rearrangement, sequence reads were collapsed and filtered. For each sample, productive Simpson clonality was calculated by taking the square root of Simpson's diversity index across productive rearrangements. In its TCRdb copy, this immuneACCESS table keeps in-frame sequences only and misses some clones. Where compared with another copy, unresolved V genes explain less than half of these, and the others have no known cause. V, J and clone size were drawn from that table, and D and trimming were deduced from the DNA. The sample contains 430,000 or so clones, over 75% of them found a single time. The ten biggest clones cover approximately 1.8% of the sample.

Participants in the prospective study were enrolled through a virtual design, were aged about 18 to 90 years, and lived in roughly 24 United States geographic areas. In the prospective study, participants were assigned to cohorts based on the clinical history participants reported in a screening survey and a study questionnaire. ImmuneRACE Cohort 3 recovered participants were defined by two consecutive negative NP/OP PCR tests, healthcare professional clearance, or symptom resolution. In the prospective study, mobile phlebotomists collected whole blood, serum and a nasopharyngeal or oropharyngeal swab from each participant. Prospective study participants could optionally give additional blood draws and questionnaires over an approximately two-month period. Before DNA extraction, prospective study blood samples were shipped either frozen or at room temperature.

Sequencing was carried out using PBMCs or T cells enriched from blood (not recorded which). The chain is made from TRBV27 and TRBJ1-1, and 7 junctional nucleotides match TRBD1. The TCR originated in a middle-aged woman who had recovered from COVID-19. The DNA sequence follows: TGTGCCAGCAAAGACAGGGTATGGACTGAAGCTTTCTTT. This sequence encodes CASKDRVWTEAFF.